Many counts were recorded for the clone carrying this T cell receptor beta chain. Its antigen is undetermined. Tagging with unique molecular identifiers was applied to individual cDNA molecules. TCRdb re-analysed the 5' RACE reads in MiXCR, keeping a single row per CDR3 protein. The data contain tens of thousands of distinct CDR3 sequences, 9.5% of them singletons. The data belong to a study of early T cells in non-severe SARS-CoV-2 infection. Study in general: The sequenced material was bulk RNA from unsorted whole blood, and its chains were unpaired. Findings of the study overall: VDJdb-based annotation leaned toward anti-spike CD8 responses and missed private and CD4 specificities.

Germline V CDR1 and CDR2: SEHNR, FQNEAQ (reference sequence). The length of the CDR3 is 12 residues. Trimming left V 3 bases short and J 6 bases short, with 5 bases between. The source is an adult who was a healthcare worker with PCR-confirmed SARS-CoV-2 infection or an uninfected control (not recorded which). The chain joins TRBV7-9 to TRBJ2-2; D gene uncertain. The sample consisted of whole blood. The chain's CDR3 is CASSFRSGELFF. CDR3 bases: TGTGCCAGCAGCTTTCGCTCCGGGGAGCTGTTTTTT. Variable domain in full (rest from reference TRBV7-9 and TRBJ2-2): DTGVSQNPRHKITKRGQNVTFRCDPISEHNRLYWYRQTLGQGPEFLTYFQNEAQLEKSRLLSDRFSAERPKGSFSTLEIQRTEQGDSAMYLCASSFRSGELFFGEGSRLTVL.